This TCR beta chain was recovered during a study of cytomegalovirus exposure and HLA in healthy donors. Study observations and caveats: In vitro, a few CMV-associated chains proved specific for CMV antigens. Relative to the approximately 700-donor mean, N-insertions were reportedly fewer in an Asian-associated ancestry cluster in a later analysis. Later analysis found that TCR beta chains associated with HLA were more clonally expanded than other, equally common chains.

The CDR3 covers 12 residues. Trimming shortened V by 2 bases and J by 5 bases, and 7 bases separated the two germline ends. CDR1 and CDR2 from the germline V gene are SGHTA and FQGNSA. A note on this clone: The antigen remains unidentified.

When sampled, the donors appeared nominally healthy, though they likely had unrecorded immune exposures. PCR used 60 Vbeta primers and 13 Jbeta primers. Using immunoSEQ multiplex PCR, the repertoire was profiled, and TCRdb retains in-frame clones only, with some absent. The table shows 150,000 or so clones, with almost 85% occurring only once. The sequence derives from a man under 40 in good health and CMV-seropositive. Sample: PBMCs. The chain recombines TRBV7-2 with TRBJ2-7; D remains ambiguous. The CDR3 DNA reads TGTGCCAGCAGCTTAAGTTCGGACGAGCAGTACTTC. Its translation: CASSLSSDEQYF.